This T cell receptor beta chain was profiled in a study of T cells in localized non-small cell lung cancer. Points from the study as a whole: Elevated circulating T cell density in blood was associated with longer overall survival.

Turning to this clone: Antigen unknown.

Per germline, CDR1 SNHLY and CDR2 FYNNEI. CDR3 length: 13 amino acids. With 8 bases removed from V and 8 bases from J, the gap between germline ends came to 16 bases. This table comes from immunoSEQ multiplex PCR, and its TCRdb copy is limited to in-frame clones, with some not included. The sample has 75,000 to 95,000 clones, around 81% seen once; the top ten hold roughly 21%. This sequence was found in a man between 40 and 70 years old with stage II squamous cell lung carcinoma. The chain uses TRBV2 and TRBJ2-1, with a weak D call TRBD2 (5 bases). Specimen: PBMCs, collected before any cancer treatment. CDR3 coding DNA: TGTGCCAGCCGCGGGTGGGATCGGGATGAGCAGTTCTTC. This sequence encodes CASRGWDRDEQFF.